Described below is a single TCR beta chain sequence and its context. Its antigen is unknown. With a J-beta primer mix and a sample-barcoded 5' primer, a second PCR ran about 7 to 12 cycles. In TCRdb, the 5' RACE reads were re-called with MiXCR into one record per CDR3 protein. The sample includes hundreds of thousands of distinct CDR3 sequences, about 56% of them seen just once. Russia was home to the donors, healthy Caucasian individuals aged about 6 to 90. The data were obtained in a study of blood T cells in healthy people across ages. Study details: The template switching approach captured approximately one barcoded beta molecule for every two T cells.

This CDR3 is 15 amino acids long. Trimming cost V 7 bases and J 0 bases, with 16 bases left between them. The V gene's germline CDR1 is MNHNY and CDR2 SVGAGI (reference sequence). Findings of the study overall: Across samples, TCR beta diversity tracked strongly with naive T cell percentage. Estimates drawn from one million T cells were deemed to understate diversity.

The source material was blood. The TCR comes from a middle-aged man in good health. V and J are TRBV6-6 and TRBJ2-7; the D is unclear. Written as DNA, the CDR3 is TGTGCCAGCACATCTACGGGCAGGAGCTCCTACGAGCAGTACTTC. Translated: CASTSTGRSSYEQYF.